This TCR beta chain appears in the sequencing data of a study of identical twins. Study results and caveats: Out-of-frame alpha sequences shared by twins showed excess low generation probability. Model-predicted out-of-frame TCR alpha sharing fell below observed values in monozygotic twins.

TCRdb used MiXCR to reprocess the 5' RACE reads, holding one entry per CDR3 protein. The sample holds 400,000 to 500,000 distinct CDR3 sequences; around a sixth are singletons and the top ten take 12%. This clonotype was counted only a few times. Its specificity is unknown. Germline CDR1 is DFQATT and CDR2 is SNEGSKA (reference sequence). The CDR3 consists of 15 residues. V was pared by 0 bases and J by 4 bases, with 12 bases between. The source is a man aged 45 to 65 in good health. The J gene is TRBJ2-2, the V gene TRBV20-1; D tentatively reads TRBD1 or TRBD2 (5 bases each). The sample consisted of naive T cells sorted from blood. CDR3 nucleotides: TGCAGTGCTAGAGACCGGGACGGAGGCACCGGGGAGCTGTTTTTT. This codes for CSARDRDGGTGELFF.